These 20 T cell receptor beta chains originate from one sample sequenced in a study of identifying expanded T cells in peripheral blood. Data came from immunoSEQ multiplex PCR; TCRdb stores just in-frame clones and leaves some out. The profile shows approximately 130,000 clones, around four fifths of them singletons. Input material: blood. The receptors were gathered from a person aged 18 to 70 in good health.

The V gene is TRBV28, the J gene TRBJ1-6, with TRBD1 identical over 9 bases. There are 15 residues in the CDR3. The V and J ends lost 4 bases and 10 bases, in that order; junction bases with no gene match: 8. Looked up from germline, CDR1 is MDHEN and CDR2 is SYDVKM. Here the CDR3 DNA reads TGTGCCAGCAGTTACCCGACAGGGGGTCAGTCACCCCTCCACTTT. Its translation is CASSYPTGGQSPLHF.

This clone was recorded a few times. The chain couples TRBV7-8 to TRBJ2-3; weak D call: TRBD2 (5 bases). The V end lost 5 bases, the J end lost 2 bases, and 23 bases lay between the germline ends. Germline V gives CDR1 SGHVS, CDR2 FQNEAQ. The CDR3 contains 18 residues. CDR3 in amino acids: CASSRGMDGGGYTDTQYF. The CDR3 nucleotides are TGTGCCAGCAGCCGGGGAATGGACGGAGGAGGTTACACAGATACGCAGTATTTT.

This chain joins TRBV7-9 and TRBJ2-2, with unresolved D. The V gene's germline CDR1 is SEHNR and CDR2 FQNEAQ (reference sequence). CDR3 size: 16 residues. Between the trimmed V and J ends, which lost 5 bases and 2 bases, there was a span of 15 bases. The CDR3, as DNA: TGTGCCAGCAGCCCACGGGCCCGGAACAACACCGGGGAGCTGTTTTTT. This gives the protein CASSPRARNNTGELFF.

The count of this clone is one. The V call is TRBV18, the J call TRBJ2-3, with D possibly being TRBD1 or TRBD2 (5 bases each). CDR3 length equals 14 residues. The germline V gene encodes CDR1 KGHSH and CDR2 LQKENI. The germline V and J ends were trimmed by 1 base and 3 bases, with 8 bases remaining between them. The CDR3 DNA follows: TGTGCCAGCTCACCACGAGGGGAGACAGATACGCAGTATTTT. It encodes CASSPRGETDTQYF.

The rearrangement links TRBV15 to TRBJ1-5; D not certain. V was clipped by 6 bases and J by 2 bases, with 8 bases between them. The CDR3 extends over 13 amino acids. Germline V lookup: CDR1 LNHNV, CDR2 YYDKDF (reference sequence). The DNA for the CDR3 is TGTGCCACCAGTATGGGAGGCAATCAGCCCCAGCATTTT. Protein: CATSMGGNQPQHF. Complete variable domain (other parts from reference TRBV15 and TRBJ1-5): DAMVIQNPRYQVTQFGKPVTLSCSQTLNHNVMYWYQQKSSQAPKLLFHYYDKDFNNEADTPDNFQSRRPNTSFCFLDIRSPGLGDTAMYLCATSMGGNQPQHFGDGTRLSIL.

This clone was detected many times. The chain employs TRBV5-6 and TRBJ1-2, with D possibly being TRBD1 (6 bases). Trimming removed 2 bases from V and 8 bases from J, with 7 bases in between. The germline gives CDR1 SGHDT, CDR2 YYEEEE. The CDR3 is 11 residues long. CDR3 amino acids: CASSFGGGYTF. CDR3 coding DNA: TGTGCCAGCAGCTTTGGGGGCGGCTACACCTTC.

This chain joins TRBV19 and TRBJ1-1; D possibly corresponds to TRBD1 (6 bases). The V end was cut by 7 bases, the J end by 4 bases, with 13 bases between. The CDR3 covers 13 residues. Germline V gene lookup returns CDR1 LNHDA and CDR2 SQIVND (reference sequence). In DNA, the CDR3 is TGTGCCAGTACTGCCAGGGGCTCCACTGAAGCTTTCTTT. This codes for CASTARGSTEAFF.

The J gene is TRBJ2-7, the V gene TRBV7-9, with a tentative D call TRBD1 (6 bases). V lost 4 bases, J lost 2 bases, and 24 bases lay in between. Germline CDR1 SEHNR, CDR2 FQNEAQ (reference sequence). This CDR3 spans 18 amino acids. The CDR3 DNA reads as TGTGCCAGCAGCTATGGGGAAGGGGGAAAGTCCTCCCCCTACGAGCAGTACTTC. The encoded protein is CASSYGEGGKSSPYEQYF.

This clone was seen more than once but under ten times. The chain employs TRBV19 and TRBJ2-3; D is ambiguous. The CDR3 runs 12 residues. V lost 5 bases, J lost 2 bases, and 5 bases lay in between. CDR1 is LNHDA and CDR2 is SQIVND in the germline V gene (reference sequence). The CDR3 loop is CASSPNTDTQYF. DNA for the CDR3: TGTGCCAGTAGTCCGAACACAGATACGCAGTATTTT.

The V and J genes are TRBV27 and TRBJ1-5, with no clear D. Per germline, CDR1 MNHEY and CDR2 SMNVEV (reference sequence). The CDR3 is made up of 13 amino acids. V gave up 3 bases and J gave up 7 bases, with 10 bases separating them. Here the CDR3 DNA reads TGTGCCAGCAGTTTTAACCGGTTGCAGCCCCAGCATTTT. It yields the protein CASSFNRLQPQHF.

The chain is built from TRBV9 and TRBJ1-2, with D hard to call. V shed 0 bases and J shed 2 bases, with 14 bases lying between them. Germline V CDR1 and CDR2: SGDLS, YYNGEE. The CDR3 has 16 amino acids. This CDR3 is CASSVVAWADNYGYTF. CDR3 DNA: TGTGCCAGCAGCGTAGTGGCTTGGGCAGACAACTATGGCTACACCTTC. Complete variable domain (other parts from reference TRBV9 and TRBJ1-2): DSGVTQTPKHLITATGQRVTLRCSPRSGDLSVYWYQQSLDQGLQFLIQYYNGEERAKGNILERFSAQQFPDLHSELNLSSLELGDSALYFCASSVVAWADNYGYTFGSGTRLTVV.

This chain joins TRBV9 and TRBJ2-5, with 12 bases fitting TRBD2. Germline lookup yields CDR1 SGDLS and CDR2 YYNGEE. The CDR3 extends over 17 amino acids. V was clipped by 7 bases and J by 0 bases; unmatched bases: 10. The chain's CDR3 is CASSASGGGVDQETQYF. The CDR3 region has the DNA TGTGCCAGCTCCGCTAGCGGGGGGGGAGTTGACCAAGAGACCCAGTACTTC.

The gene calls are TRBV4-3 and TRBJ2-5; D possibly matches TRBD1 or TRBD2 (6 bases each). The V and J ends lost 5 bases and 1 base respectively, with 26 bases between them. The CDR3 runs 19 residues. Germline V CDR1 and CDR2: LGHNA, YSLEER. The CDR3 region is CASSALDSIPGAPQETQYF. The CDR3 DNA reads as TGCGCCAGCAGCGCATTGGATTCGATCCCGGGGGCACCCCAAGAGACCCAGTACTTC.

The genes are TRBV15 and TRBJ1-5; 7 nucleotides match TRBD1. In germline, CDR1 is LNHNV, CDR2 YYDKDF (reference sequence). The trim removed 1 base at V and 1 base at J, leaving 4 bases unmatched. The CDR3 sequence is 16 residues long. The CDR3: CATSRGGTVSNQPQHF. CDR3 in DNA: TGTGCCACCAGCAGAGGAGGGACAGTAAGCAATCAGCCCCAGCATTTT.

This chain connects TRBV25-1 to TRBJ1-4; the D is unclear. The CDR3 runs 12 residues. The V end was cut by 0 bases, the J end by 4 bases, with 0 bases between. Germline V gives CDR1 MGHDK, CDR2 SYGVNS. The DNA of the CDR3 is TGTGCCAGCAGTGAATATAATGAAAAACTGTTTTTT. It codes for CASSEYNEKLFF.

This clone was detected once. This sequence joins TRBV2 and TRBJ2-3; D uncertain. Trimming left V 3 bases short and J 6 bases short, with 10 bases between. Germline CDR1 is SNHLY and CDR2 is FYNNEI. The length of the CDR3 is 13 residues. The DNA of the CDR3 is TGTGCCAGCAGTGACTTAATAGGGGATACGCAGTATTTT. It codes for CASSDLIGDTQYF.

With respect to this clone: At one boundary the junction diverges from the germline segment, which might be a read error. This chain joins TRBV30 and TRBJ2-1; D perhaps matches TRBD1 (6 bases). Per germline, CDR1 GTSNPN and CDR2 SVGIG (reference sequence). The CDR3 consists of 15 residues. As DNA, the CDR3 is TGTGCCTGGGGTAAGGGGGTTTTCTCCCACAATGAGCAGTTCTTC. Its translation is CAWGKGVFSHNEQFF.

The chain couples TRBV6-5 to TRBJ1-2, with D uncertain. V was clipped by 2 bases and J by 0 bases, with 10 bases between them. The CDR3 extends over 15 amino acids. CDR1 MNHEY and CDR2 SVGAGI come from the germline V gene. The DNA of the CDR3 is TGTGCCAGCAGTTACGTACAGAGAGCTAACTATGGCTACACCTTC. Amino acids: CASSYVQRANYGYTF.

This clone showed up just a few times. This rearrangement joins TRBV12-5 to TRBJ1-6; D unresolved. The CDR3 consists of 15 residues. Deletions cut 1 base from V and 10 bases from J, with 14 bases between. The germline gives CDR1 LGHNT, CDR2 FRNRAP. The CDR3 DNA reads TGTGCTAGTGGTTTGGGTGGGGAAAGACTATCACCCCTCCACTTT. It yields the protein CASGLGGERLSPLHF.

The rearrangement joins TRBV7-8 to TRBJ2-5, with TRBD2 matching 13 bases. J lost 3 bases, V lost 3 bases, and 10 bases had no gene match. Germline V gene lookup returns CDR1 SGHVS and CDR2 FQNEAQ. CDR3 size: 18 residues. Here the CDR3 reads CASSLWEPGLAGKETQYF. In DNA, the CDR3 is TGTGCCAGCAGCTTGTGGGAGCCGGGACTAGCGGGGAAAGAGACCCAGTACTTC.